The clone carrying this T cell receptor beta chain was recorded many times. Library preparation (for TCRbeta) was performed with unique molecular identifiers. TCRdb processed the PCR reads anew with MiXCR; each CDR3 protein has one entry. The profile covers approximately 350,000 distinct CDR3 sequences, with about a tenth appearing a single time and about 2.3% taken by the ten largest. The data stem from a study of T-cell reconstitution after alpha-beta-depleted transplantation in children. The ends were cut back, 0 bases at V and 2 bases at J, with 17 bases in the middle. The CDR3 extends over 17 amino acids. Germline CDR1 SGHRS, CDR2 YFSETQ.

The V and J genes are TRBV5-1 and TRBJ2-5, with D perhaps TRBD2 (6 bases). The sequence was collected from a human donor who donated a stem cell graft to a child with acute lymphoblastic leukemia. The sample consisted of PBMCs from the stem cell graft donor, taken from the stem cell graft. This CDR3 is CASSLGQGGGIQETQYF. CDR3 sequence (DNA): TGCGCCAGCAGCTTGGGGCAGGGAGGAGGGATTCAAGAGACCCAGTACTTC. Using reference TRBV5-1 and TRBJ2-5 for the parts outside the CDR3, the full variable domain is KAGVTQTPRYLIKTRGQQVTLSCSPISGHRSVSWYQQTPGQGLQFLFEYFSETQRNKGNFPGRFSGRQFSNSRSEMNVSTLELGDSALYLCASSLGQGGGIQETQYFGPGTRLLVL.